A single sample gave rise to the 3 T cell receptor beta chains below, sequenced in a study of response to subunit inactivated influenza vaccine. TCRdb redid the calling of the RT-PCR reads with MiXCR, one entry per CDR3 protein. The profile shows about 480,000 distinct CDR3 sequences, roughly 27% of them singletons. Specimen: CD4+ T cells sorted from PBMCs, collected roughly 5 days after vaccination. Source of these receptors: a man aged 45-65 years who received an inactivated influenza vaccine.

This clonotype was seen ten or more times. The V and J genes are TRBV7-2 and TRBJ2-2; D gene uncertain. V shed 2 bases and J shed 7 bases, with 5 bases lying between them. The CDR3 consists of 12 residues. Per the germline V gene, CDR1 is SGHTA and CDR2 is FQGNSA. The CDR3 reads CASSLLGGELFF. CDR3 bases: TGTGCCAGCAGCTTACTGGGCGGGGAGCTGTTTTTT.

The V and J genes are TRBV14 and TRBJ2-1; 10 nucleotides agree with TRBD1. Trimming removed 4 bases from V and 4 bases from J; junction bases left unmatched: 7. Germline V gene sequence: CDR1 SGHDN, CDR2 FVKESK. The length of the CDR3 is 16 residues. The DNA of the CDR3 is TGTGCCAGCAGCCCAATGGGACAGGGGCCGTACAATGAGCAGTTCTTC. Protein sequence: CASSPMGQGPYNEQFF.

The gene calls are TRBV7-9 and TRBJ2-7; perhaps TRBD2 as D (7 bases). The germline V gene encodes CDR1 SEHNR and CDR2 FQNEAQ (reference sequence). V gave up 5 bases and J gave up 7 bases, with 18 bases separating them. This CDR3 is built from 14 residues. CDR3 bases: TGTGCCAGCAGCCTACAGGGAGGGGCTAGGGAGCAGTACTTC. Protein: CASSLQGGAREQYF. Using reference TRBV7-9 and TRBJ2-7 for the parts outside the CDR3, the full variable domain is DTGVSQNPRHKITKRGQNVTFRCDPISEHNRLYWYRQTLGQGPEFLTYFQNEAQLEKSRLLSDRFSAERPKGSFSTLEIQRTEQGDSAMYLCASSLQGGAREQYFGPGTRLTVT.